The source of this T cell receptor beta chain is a study of shared clonotypes between healthy human individuals. The sorted-subset replicate PCRs were given roughly 200 ng DNA, which is 30,000 to 35,000 T cell genomes. TCRdb's copy holds only in-frame clones and misses some; the assay was immunoSEQ multiplex PCR. Altogether hundreds of thousands of clones are present, around 74% being singletons, with the ten largest covering 1.5% to 2%. This CDR3 is built from 18 residues. V trimming: 5 bases; J trimming: 3 bases; junction bases outside the gene matches: 13. Germline CDR1 is MNHEY and CDR2 is SMNVEV (reference sequence).

The V and J genes are TRBV27 and TRBJ2-3; 11 bases line up with TRBD2. This TCR was sampled from a young woman in good health. The sequenced sample was memory CD4+ T cells sorted from blood. Subset given: CD45RA-negative fraction. The CDR3 DNA reads as TGTGCCAGCAGTCCCGTAGCGGGAGGGCCTGGTGTGACAGATACGCAGTATTTT. Translated, it gives CASSPVAGGPGVTDTQYF.